The rows below give T cell receptor beta chains drawn from one sample of a study of control samples from healthy donors and cancer patients. The method was immunoSEQ multiplex PCR; TCRdb's version includes in-frame clones alone and lacks a portion of them. The sample records 75,000 to 90,000 clones, around 89% being singletons. Sequencing was done on a sample of blood. These receptors originate from a man in his fifties or sixties in good health. Both conserved end residues are part of each CDR3. D genes are given only for firm matches. Rows may omit the clone size; those that give it use once, few, many or a size class.

j_gene | abundance | v_gene | d_gene | CDR3nt | CDR3aa
TRBJ1-4 | . | TRBV19 | . | TGTGCCAGTAGTATACGGTGGGGAAATGAAAAACTGTTTTTT | CASSIRWGNEKLFF
TRBJ1-6 | once | TRBV18 | . | TGTGCCAGCTCACCAGGACGGAGCTCCTATAATTCACCCCTCCACTTT | CASSPGRSSYNSPLHF
TRBJ2-1 | . | TRBV13 | . | TGTGCCAGCAGCTCGGGACTCGGCTCCTACAATGAGCAGTTCTTC | CASSSGLGSYNEQFF
TRBJ2-3 | . | TRBV11-2 | TRBD1 | TGTGCCAGCAGCTGGGGGACAGGTACAGATACGCAGTATTTT | CASSWGTGTDTQYF
TRBJ2-7 | . | TRBV7-6 | . | TGTGCCAGCAGCTCCCCATACAGCGAGCAGTACTTC | CASSSPYSEQYF
TRBJ1-6 | . | TRBV11-1 | TRBD1 | TGTGCCAGCAGCCCCCAGGGAGGGGGCAATTCACCCCTCCACTTT | CASSPQGGGNSPLHF
TRBJ1-5 | . | TRBV6-5 | . | TGTGCCAGCAGCCGGGACCACAATCAGCCCCAGCATTTT | CASSRDHNQPQHF
TRBJ1-6 | . | TRBV5-6 | TRBD1 | TGTGCCAGCAGCTTTTCAGGGGGGGACTTTTCACCCCTCCACTTT | CASSFSGGDFSPLHF
TRBJ1-6 | . | TRBV6-5 | . | TGTGCCAGCAGCCCGACCAGCCGGGCCCTCCACTTT | CASSPTSRALHF
TRBJ2-5 | . | TRBV19 | TRBD2 | TGTGCCAGTACTCCGGGACACGGGACTAGCCGACCAGAGACCCAGTACTTC | CASTPGHGTSRPETQYF
TRBJ2-7 | once | TRBV7-8 | . | TGTGCCAGCCTGAACGACCGCATCGGGGACTACGAGCAGTACTTC | CASLNDRIGDYEQYF
TRBJ2-7 | . | TRBV28 | . | TGTGCCAGCAGTCCCTCAAAGGGATGGAGGGAGCAGTACTTC | CASSPSKGWREQYF
TRBJ1-4 | . | TRBV4-3 | TRBD1 | TGCGCCAGCAGCGGACAGGGCGAAAAACTGTTTTTT | CASSGQGEKLFF
TRBJ2-2 | . | TRBV5-5 | TRBD2 | TGTGCCAGCAGCTTCAGACTAGCGGCGCCCGGGGAGCTGTTTTTT | CASSFRLAAPGELFF
TRBJ1-4 | . | TRBV27 | . | TGTGCCAGCAGTTCCCAGACAAGCCCCCGTGAAAAACTGTTTTTT | CASSSQTSPREKLFF
TRBJ1-2 | . | TRBV5-1 | . | TGCGCCAGCAGCTTGGACCGGGTTATGGACTATGGCTACACCTTC | CASSLDRVMDYGYTF
TRBJ2-7 | . | TRBV7-2 | . | TGTGCCAGCAGCTTAGCGTACGGAACTCAGCTTTTCTACGAGCAGTACTTC | CASSLAYGTQLFYEQYF
TRBJ1-1 | . | TRBV27 | . | TGTGCCAGCAGTTGGTACAGAGAGAACACTGAAGCTTTCTTT | CASSWYRENTEAFF
TRBJ1-6 | . | TRBV7-2 | . | TGTGCCAGCAGTCGGATCCAGTCACCCCTCCACTTT | CASSRIQSPLHF
TRBJ2-7 | . | TRBV4-1 | . | TGCGCCAGCAGCCACGCCGGGAGCTCCTACGAGCAGTACTTC | CASSHAGSSYEQYF
TRBJ1-1 | . | TRBV7-9 | . | TGTGCCAGCAGTCAAGAGGGGAGACATTATTATAACACTGAAGCTTTCTTT | CASSQEGRHYYNTEAFF
TRBJ2-7 | . | TRBV30 | . | TGTGCCTGGTGCGAGGGGAGCTCCTACGAGCAGTACTTC | CAWCEGSSYEQYF
TRBJ1-1 | . | TRBV7-2 | . | TGTGCCAGCAGCTTAGTGCAGGGAGAGGGCACTGAAGCTTTCTTT | CASSLVQGEGTEAFF
TRBJ1-5 | few | TRBV4-3 | . | TGCGCCAGCAGCCAAGATCAGAAGGGACAGCCCCAGCATTTT | CASSQDQKGQPQHF
TRBJ1-2 | . | TRBV6-2/TRBV6-3 | TRBD1 | TGTGCCAGCAGTTACGGGACAGGGGGCTATGGCTACACCTTC | CASSYGTGGYGYTF
TRBJ1-5 | . | TRBV24-1 | . | TGTGCCACCAGTGATTTCCAGGGGTCGGTGGATCAGCCCCAGCATTTT | CATSDFQGSVDQPQHF